This T cell receptor (beta chain) appears in the sequencing data of a study of T cell responses to AZD1222 COVID-19 vaccine (dated by TCRdb to the early 2020s). Regarding the research as a whole: TCR sequencing was performed for about 240 trial participants, of whom about 200 were given two doses of AZD1222 and roughly 25 were given two doses of MenACWY control vaccine. Trial participants were enrolled by age into 18-55, 56-69 and 70-plus year subgroups, with roughly 150, 30 and 60 TCR-sequenced participants respectively. Results and caveats for the whole study, not just this receptor: The 56-69-year group was small, and its depth increase did not reach significance, likely because of low power. Participants were mostly white British and included more females than males, and it was suggested by the authors that clonal diversity may have been underestimated. Epitopes outside the regions mutated in the B.1.351 and B.1.1.7 variants were reportedly recognized by nearly half of the unique spike-specific TCRs. After two AZD1222 doses, both the breadth and the depth of spike-specific TCRs were significantly higher than at day 0 and than in MenACWY recipients. Because no day 14 peak-response samples were available, the repertoires could be characterized only after the peak T cell response. The whole spike protein was spanned by vaccine-associated CD4 TCRs, and dominant responses were seen in regions 160-218 and 743-854. Conclusions about previously exposed vaccinees are limited because only 5 or 6 AZD1222 recipients were SARS-CoV-2 seropositive at baseline.

As for this clone: This clone's antigen is unknown. No qualities accompany the bases; no much larger clone lies one base away.

The CDR3 regions of human TCRbeta chains were subjected to immunosequencing. For the original study's pipeline: Repertoire TCRs were checked for matches against a reference library of SARS-CoV-2-specific TCRs that had been generated using the MIRA antigen-specificity platform. Breadth was defined as the fraction of unique TCRs that were SARS-CoV-2-associated, and depth was defined as the fraction of total T cells that were SARS-CoV-2-associated. Using the MIRA data, each spike-specific TCR was mapped to the spike region that the TCR reacts to and placed in a CD4 or CD8 class. Log10-transformed breadth and depth values were compared by one-way ANOVA with Sidak's multiple comparisons tests. TCRdb limited this immuneACCESS table to in-frame rearrangements with V and J called. A share of clones is missing; checked studies link under half to unresolved V genes, and the rest is unexplained. The V and J calls and clone size were taken over from that table, and D and trimming were inferred from the DNA. The sample records about 140,000 clones, approximately 91% of which are singletons. Jointly, the top ten make up approximately 2% of the sample.

From a lookup of the germline V gene, CDR1 and CDR2 are SGHRS and YFSETQ. The germline V and J ends show losses of 2 bases and 7 bases respectively, and no gene match explains 14 bases of the junction. Counted from cysteine to phenylalanine, this CDR3 has 17 amino acids. Only CDR3 DNA remains: 51 bases, in frame from the first base. This specimen's time point label, interpreted: about 28 days (+/-7) after the second vaccine dose. AZD1222 recipients given second doses at about 4 weeks or at about 12 weeks were pooled, since spike-specific TCR depth and breadth were not found to differ between the two schedules. Vaccinee samples were obtained from the UK trials COV001 and COV002, which included a single-blind randomized controlled phase 2/3 trial of AZD1222 (ChAdOx1 nCoV-19) in healthy adults. For TCRbeta chain sequencing, PBMC samples were collected from trial participants at day 0 and at day 28 after the second dose.

This receptor was obtained from an adult who received the AZD1222 COVID-19 vaccine. This chain is built from TRBV5-1 and TRBJ2-1; 8 bases in the middle match TRBD2. The sequencing here drew on peripheral blood, taken 28 days after the second AZD1222 dose. The encoded CDR3 is CASSFGTRSSRSNEQFF. In nucleotide form, the sequence is TGCGCCAGCAGCTTTGGGACTAGGTCATCTCGGTCAAATGAGCAGTTCTTC. The full variable domain, completed from the reference TRBV5-1 and TRBJ2-1 proteins outside the CDR3, reads KAGVTQTPRYLIKTRGQQVTLSCSPISGHRSVSWYQQTPGQGLQFLFEYFSETQRNKGNFPGRFSGRQFSNSRSEMNVSTLELGDSALYLCASSFGTRSSRSNEQFFGPGTRLTVL.